This record covers a single T cell receptor beta chain. Antigen specificity is unknown. The V gene's germline CDR1 is KGHSH and CDR2 LQKENI. The CDR3 is 16 amino acids. V was pared by 5 bases and J by 2 bases, with 3 bases of the junction left unmatched. Original processing methods: Owing to the provision of junction-only sequences devoid of quality scores by immunoSEQ, filtering differed. TCRdb keeps only in-frame clones here, not all; method: immunoSEQ multiplex PCR. V and J calls and clone size are copied from that table; D and trimming were computed from the DNA. Found here are roughly 2.6 million clones, approximately 92% of them singletons; the top ten hold more than 0.12%. Memory CD4+ cells were the fraction left after CD45RA+ naive selection. This sample was included in a study of shared clonotypes between healthy human individuals. Findings of the study overall: Clonotypes shared by all four donors outscored non-shared clonotypes in generation probability.

Material: naive CD4+ T cells sorted from blood. As for subset: CD45RA+ positively selected. The origin of this receptor is a man aged 18 to 29 in good health. The gene calls are TRBV18 and TRBJ2-7, with TRBD2 matching 16 bases. This CDR3 reads CASSKGTSGRAYEQYF. CDR3 nucleotide sequence: TGTGCCAGCTCAAAGGGGACTAGCGGGAGGGCCTACGAGCAGTACTTC.